This T cell receptor beta chain appears in the sequencing data of a study of blood T cell repertoires in COVID-19. The assay was immunoSEQ multiplex PCR, and TCRdb's table has in-frame clones only and misses some. The sample lists over 250,000 clones, around 89% seen once, with about 3% in the top ten. Germline values: CDR1 MDHEN, CDR2 SYDVKM. CDR3 length equals 13 residues. The V end was cut by 6 bases, the J end by 8 bases, with 16 bases between. This TCR derives from a woman between 45 and 65 years old who had recovered from COVID-19. The rearrangement joins TRBV28 to TRBJ1-1; weak D call: TRBD1 (5 bases). Sequencing was done on a sample of PBMCs or T cells enriched from blood (not recorded which). CDR3 sequence (DNA): TGTGCCAGCAGAGGTGGGACTTCCCTGGAAGCTTTCTTT. Translating gives CASRGGTSLEAFF. Full variable domain (missing parts from reference TRBV28 and TRBJ1-1): DVKVTQSSRYLVKRTGEKVFLECVQDMDHENMFWYRQDPGLGLRLIYFSYDVKMKEKGDIPEGYSVSREKKERFSLILESASTNQTSMYLCASRGGTSLEAFFGQGTRLTVV.